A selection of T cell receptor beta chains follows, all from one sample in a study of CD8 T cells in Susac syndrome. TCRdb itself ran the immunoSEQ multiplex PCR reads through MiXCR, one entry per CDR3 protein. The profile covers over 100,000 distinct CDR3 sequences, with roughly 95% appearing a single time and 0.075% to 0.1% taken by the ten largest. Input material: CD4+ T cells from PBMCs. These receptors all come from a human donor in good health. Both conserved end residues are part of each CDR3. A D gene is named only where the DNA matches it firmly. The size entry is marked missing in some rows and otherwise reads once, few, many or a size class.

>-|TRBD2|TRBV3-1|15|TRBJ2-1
CASSQSGGAYNEQFF
TGTGCCAGCAGCCAAAGCGGGGGGGCCTACAATGAGCAGTTCTTC
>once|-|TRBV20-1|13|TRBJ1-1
CSARRNMNTEAFF
TGCAGTGCTAGACGGAACATGAACACTGAAGCTTTCTTT
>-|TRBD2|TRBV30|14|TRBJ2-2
CAWGLAGSTGELFF
TGTGCCTGGGGACTAGCGGGAAGTACCGGGGAGCTGTTTTTT
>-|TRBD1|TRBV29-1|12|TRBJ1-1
CSVHRGDTEAFF
TGCAGCGTTCACAGGGGGGACACTGAAGCTTTCTTT
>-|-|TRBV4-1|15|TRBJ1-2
CASSQITDKGNGYTF
TGCGCCAGCAGCCAAATCACGGACAAGGGGAATGGCTACACCTTC
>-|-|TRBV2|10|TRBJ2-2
CAKNTGELFF
TGTGCCAAAAACACCGGGGAGCTGTTTTTT
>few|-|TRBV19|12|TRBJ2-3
CASSTGADTQYF
TGTGCCAGTTCAACGGGGGCAGATACGCAGTATTTT
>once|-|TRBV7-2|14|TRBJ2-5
CASSYRQEGETQYF
TGTGCCAGCAGCTACCGACAGGAAGGGGAGACCCAGTACTTC
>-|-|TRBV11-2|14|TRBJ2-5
CASSSGLSQETQYF
TGTGCCAGCAGCTCGGGACTTTCACAAGAGACCCAGTACTTC
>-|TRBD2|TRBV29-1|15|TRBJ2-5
CSVVLAGVFQETQYF
TGCAGCGTTGTCCTAGCGGGAGTCTTCCAAGAGACCCAGTACTTC
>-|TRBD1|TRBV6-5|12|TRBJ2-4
CASSRDSNIQYF
TGTGCCAGCAGTCGGGACAGCAACATTCAGTACTTC
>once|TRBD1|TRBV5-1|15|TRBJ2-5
CASSLEGYRGETQYF
TGCGCCAGCAGCTTGGAAGGTTACAGGGGGGAGACCCAGTACTTC